The entry below gives a single TCR beta chain sequence along with its context. The antigen is not known. Trimming stripped 1 base from V and 8 bases from J, with 13 bases between. The CDR3 is 14 residues long. Germline CDR1 and CDR2: SEHNR and FQNEAQ (reference sequence). This specimen comes from a study of cytomegalovirus exposure and HLA in healthy donors. Study findings and constraints: As a later analysis showed, a missense DCLRE1C variant was linked to trimming of TCR beta V- and J-genes. Previous analysis showed most TCR beta V segments were productive about 87% or about 30% of the time.

PCR amplification relied on 60 Vbeta primers (plus 13 Jbeta primers). The repertoire was sequenced with immunoSEQ multiplex PCR; TCRdb's copy has only in-frame clones and lacks some. The data contain under 200,000 clones, roughly 80% of them seen just once; the ten biggest clones take up less than 4.5%. V usage is TRBV7-9 and J usage is TRBJ2-3; D remains unclear. The sequenced material came from PBMCs. The receptor was derived from a man aged 45-65 years in good health and CMV-seronegative. The CDR3 sequence is CASSLVERVATQYF. In DNA, the CDR3 is TGTGCCAGCAGCTTAGTAGAGCGCGTTGCTACGCAGTATTTT. Variable domain in full (rest from reference TRBV7-9 and TRBJ2-3): DTGVSQNPRHKITKRGQNVTFRCDPISEHNRLYWYRQTLGQGPEFLTYFQNEAQLEKSRLLSDRFSAERPKGSFSTLEIQRTEQGDSAMYLCASSLVERVATQYFGPGTRLTVL.